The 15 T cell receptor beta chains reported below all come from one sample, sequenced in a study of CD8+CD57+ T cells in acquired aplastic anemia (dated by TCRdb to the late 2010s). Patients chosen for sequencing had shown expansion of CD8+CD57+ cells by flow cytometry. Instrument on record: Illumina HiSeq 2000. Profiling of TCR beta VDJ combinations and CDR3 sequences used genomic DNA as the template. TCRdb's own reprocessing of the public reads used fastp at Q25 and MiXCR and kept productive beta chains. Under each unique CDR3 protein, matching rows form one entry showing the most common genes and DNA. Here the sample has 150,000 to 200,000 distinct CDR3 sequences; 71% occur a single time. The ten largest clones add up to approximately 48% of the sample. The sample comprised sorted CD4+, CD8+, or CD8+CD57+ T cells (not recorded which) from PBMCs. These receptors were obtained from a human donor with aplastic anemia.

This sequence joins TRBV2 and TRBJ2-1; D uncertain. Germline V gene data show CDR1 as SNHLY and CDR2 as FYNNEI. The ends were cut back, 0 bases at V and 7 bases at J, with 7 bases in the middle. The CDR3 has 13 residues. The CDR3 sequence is CASSEAVPNEQFF. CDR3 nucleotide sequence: TGTGCCAGCAGTGAAGCTGTGCCTAATGAGCAGTTCTTC.

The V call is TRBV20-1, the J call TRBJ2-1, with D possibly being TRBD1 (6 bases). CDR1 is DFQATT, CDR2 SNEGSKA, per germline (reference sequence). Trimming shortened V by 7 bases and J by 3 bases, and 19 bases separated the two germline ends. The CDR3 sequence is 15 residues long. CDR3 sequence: CSDSTGRGDYNEQFF. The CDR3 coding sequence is TGCAGTGATTCAACAGGGAGAGGGGACTACAATGAGCAGTTCTTC.

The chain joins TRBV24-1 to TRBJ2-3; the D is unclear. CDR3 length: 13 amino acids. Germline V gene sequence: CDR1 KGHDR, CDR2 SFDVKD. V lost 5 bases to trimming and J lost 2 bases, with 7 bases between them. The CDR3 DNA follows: TGTGCCACCAGTGGATTGAACACAGATACGCAGTATTTT. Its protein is CATSGLNTDTQYF.

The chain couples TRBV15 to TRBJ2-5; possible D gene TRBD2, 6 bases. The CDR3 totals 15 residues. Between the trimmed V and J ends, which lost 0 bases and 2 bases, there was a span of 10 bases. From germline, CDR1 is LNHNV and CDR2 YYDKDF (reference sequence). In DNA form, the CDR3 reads TGTGCCACCAGCAGAGACGGGACTTTACAAGAGACCCAGTACTTC. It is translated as CATSRDGTLQETQYF.

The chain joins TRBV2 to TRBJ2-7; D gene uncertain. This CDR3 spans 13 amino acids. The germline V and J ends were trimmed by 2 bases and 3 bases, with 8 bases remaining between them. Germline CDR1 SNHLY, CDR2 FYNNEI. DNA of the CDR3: TGTGCCAGCAGTGAACGCTCAGTCTACGAGCAGTACTTC. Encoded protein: CASSERSVYEQYF. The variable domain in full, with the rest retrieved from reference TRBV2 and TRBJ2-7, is EPEVTQTPSHQVTQMGQEVILRCVPISNHLYFYWYRQILGQKVEFLVSFYNNEISEKSEIFDDQFSVERPDGSNFTLKIRSTKLEDSAMYFCASSERSVYEQYFGPGTRLTVT.

Here the CDR3 DNA reads TGCGCCAGCTACCAGGAGGCAGGGTCCTACGAGCAGTACTTC. Translation gives CASYQEAGSYEQYF. The chain is built from TRBV5-1 and TRBJ2-7; tentatively, D is TRBD1 or TRBD2 (5 bases each). The V and J ends lost 7 bases and 1 base respectively, with 15 bases between them. Germline V gene lookup returns CDR1 SGHRS and CDR2 YFSETQ. The CDR3 spans 14 residues.

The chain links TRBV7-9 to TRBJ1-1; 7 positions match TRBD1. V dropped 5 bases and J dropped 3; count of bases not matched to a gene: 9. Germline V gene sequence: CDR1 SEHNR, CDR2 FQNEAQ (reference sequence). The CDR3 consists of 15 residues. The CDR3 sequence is CASSVTTGLDTEAFF. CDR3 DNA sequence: TGTGCCAGCAGCGTAACGACAGGGCTGGACACTGAAGCTTTCTTT.

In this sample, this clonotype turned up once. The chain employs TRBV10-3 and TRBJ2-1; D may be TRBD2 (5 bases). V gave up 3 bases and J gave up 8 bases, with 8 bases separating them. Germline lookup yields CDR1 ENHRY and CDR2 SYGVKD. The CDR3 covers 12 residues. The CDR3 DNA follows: TGTGCCATCAGTGAATACGGGGATGAGCAGTTCTTC. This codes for CAISEYGDEQFF.

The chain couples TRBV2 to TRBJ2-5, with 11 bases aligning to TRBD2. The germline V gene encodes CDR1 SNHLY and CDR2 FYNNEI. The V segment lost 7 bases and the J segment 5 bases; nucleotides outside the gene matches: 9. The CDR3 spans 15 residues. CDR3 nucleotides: TGTGCCAGCAAGAGAACTAGCGGGGGAGTGGAGACCCAGTACTTC. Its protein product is CASKRTSGGVETQYF.

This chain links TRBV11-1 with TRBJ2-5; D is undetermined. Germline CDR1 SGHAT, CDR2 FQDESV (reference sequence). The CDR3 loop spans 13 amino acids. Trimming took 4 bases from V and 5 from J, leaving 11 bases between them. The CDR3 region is CASSSERTETQYF. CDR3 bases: TGTGCCAGCAGCTCCGAACGGACGGAGACCCAGTACTTC.

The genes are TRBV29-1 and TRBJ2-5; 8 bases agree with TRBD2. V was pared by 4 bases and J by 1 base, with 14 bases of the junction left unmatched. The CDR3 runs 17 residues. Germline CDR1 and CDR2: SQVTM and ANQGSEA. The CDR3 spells CSVGALAGGSIQETQYF. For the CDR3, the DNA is TGCAGCGTTGGAGCCTTGGCGGGGGGCTCTATCCAAGAGACCCAGTACTTC.

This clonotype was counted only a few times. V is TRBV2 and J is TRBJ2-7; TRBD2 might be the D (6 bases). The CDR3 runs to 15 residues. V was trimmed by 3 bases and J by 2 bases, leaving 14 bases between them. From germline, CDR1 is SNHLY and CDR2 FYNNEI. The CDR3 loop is CASSDRTSRAYEQYF. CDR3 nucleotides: TGTGCCAGCAGTGATCGAACTAGCAGAGCCTACGAGCAGTACTTC.

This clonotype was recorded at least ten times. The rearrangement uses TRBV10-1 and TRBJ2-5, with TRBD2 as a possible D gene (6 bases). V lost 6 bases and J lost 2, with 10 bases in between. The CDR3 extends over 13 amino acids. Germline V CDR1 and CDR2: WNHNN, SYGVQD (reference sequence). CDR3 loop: CASSRDWQETQYF. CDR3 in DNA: TGCGCCAGCAGCAGGGACTGGCAAGAGACCCAGTACTTC.

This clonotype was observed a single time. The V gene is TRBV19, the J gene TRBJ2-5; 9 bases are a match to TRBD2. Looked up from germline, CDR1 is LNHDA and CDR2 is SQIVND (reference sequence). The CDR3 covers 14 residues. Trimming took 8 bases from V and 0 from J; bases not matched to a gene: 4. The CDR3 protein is CASSSGANQETQYF. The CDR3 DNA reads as TGTGCCAGTTCTAGCGGGGCCAACCAAGAGACCCAGTACTTC. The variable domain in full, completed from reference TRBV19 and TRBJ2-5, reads DGGITQSPKYLFRKEGQNVTLSCEQNLNHDAMYWYRQDPGQGLRLIYYSQIVNDFQKGDIAEGYSVSREKKESFPLTVTSAQKNPTAFYLCASSSGANQETQYFGPGTRLLVL.

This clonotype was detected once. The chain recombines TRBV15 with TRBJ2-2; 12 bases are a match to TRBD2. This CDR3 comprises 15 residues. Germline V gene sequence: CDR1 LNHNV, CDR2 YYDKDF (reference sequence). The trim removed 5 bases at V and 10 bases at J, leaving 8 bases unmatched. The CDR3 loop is CATSPSGGAIKELFF. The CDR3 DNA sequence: TGTGCCACCAGCCCTAGCGGGGGGGCCATCAAGGAGCTGTTTTTT. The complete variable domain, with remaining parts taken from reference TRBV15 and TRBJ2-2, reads DAMVIQNPRYQVTQFGKPVTLSCSQTLNHNVMYWYQQKSSQAPKLLFHYYDKDFNNEADTPDNFQSRRPNTSFCFLDIRSPGLGDTAMYLCATSPSGGAIKELFFGEGSRLTVL.